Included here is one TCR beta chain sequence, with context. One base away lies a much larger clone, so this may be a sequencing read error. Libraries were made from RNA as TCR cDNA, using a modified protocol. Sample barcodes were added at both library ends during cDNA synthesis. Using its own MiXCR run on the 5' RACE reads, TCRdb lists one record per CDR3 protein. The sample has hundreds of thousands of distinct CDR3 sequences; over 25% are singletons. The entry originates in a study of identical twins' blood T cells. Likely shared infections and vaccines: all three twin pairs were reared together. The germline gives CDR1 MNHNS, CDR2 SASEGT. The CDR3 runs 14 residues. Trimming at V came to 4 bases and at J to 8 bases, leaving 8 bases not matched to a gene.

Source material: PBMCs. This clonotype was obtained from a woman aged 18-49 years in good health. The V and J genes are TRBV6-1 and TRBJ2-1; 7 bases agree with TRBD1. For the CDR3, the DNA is TGTGCCAGCAGTGGTCTAGAAGGGGGCGATGAGCAGTTCTTC. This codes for CASSGLEGGDEQFF.